The 12 T cell receptor beta chains given below trace back to one sample, sequenced in a study of patients and donors after allogeneic stem cell transplantation. A single record per CDR3 protein comes from TCRdb applying MiXCR to the RT-PCR reads. The sample lists about 10,000 distinct CDR3 sequences, approximately 6% occurring once. What was sequenced was blood, either unsorted or a sorted T cell fraction (not recorded which). These receptors came from a human donor who was either an allogeneic HSCT recipient or a stem cell or donor lymphocyte infusion donor (not recorded which). It is not recorded whose cells these are; they may come from a transplant donor.

This clonotype was counted only a few times. This chain joins TRBV7-2 and TRBJ2-1, with D hard to call. This CDR3 spans 12 amino acids. The V and J ends lost 5 bases and 4 bases respectively, with 6 bases between them. Germline V lookup: CDR1 SGHTA, CDR2 FQGNSA. CDR3 DNA: TGTGCCAGCAGCCCCAATTACAATGAGCAGTTCTTC. Protein: CASSPNYNEQFF.

This clonotype was detected ten times or more. The CDR3 protein is CASSQEVASPWGGTEAFF. The CDR3 nucleotides read TGTGCCAGCAGCCAAGAGGTAGCGTCGCCGTGGGGAGGCACTGAAGCTTTCTTT. The rearrangement links TRBV4-2 to TRBJ1-1; D ambiguous. V was cut by 0 bases and J by 4 bases, with 21 bases left in between. The CDR3 is made up of 18 amino acids. The germline CDR1 and CDR2 sequences are LGHNA and YNFKEQ.

This clonotype is deemed medium-sized. This chain links TRBV21-1 with TRBJ2-1; no DNA check was done on the table's D call, TRBD2. TRBV21-1 is classified as a pseudogene. The CDR3 is 14 residues long. The CDR3 nucleotides read TGTGCCAGCAAAGAGCGGGAGCCGTGGAATGAGCAGTTCTTC. Translation: CASKEREPWNEQFF.

The V gene is TRBV6-5, the J gene TRBJ2-7; 8 bases match TRBD2. The CDR3 consists of 14 residues. Losses at the gene ends were 8 bases for V and 3 bases for J; bases not matched to a gene: 9. Germline CDR1 is MNHEY and CDR2 is SVGAGI. CDR3 sequence reads: CASADLAGLYEQYF. DNA for the CDR3: TGTGCCAGCGCCGATCTAGCGGGTCTCTACGAGCAGTACTTC.

This clonotype came up many times. The chain joins TRBV7-2 to TRBJ1-2; 9 nucleotides match TRBD1. The junction had 11 bases not matched to a gene; V was cut back by 5 bases and J by 4 bases. Germline V CDR1 and CDR2: SGHTA, FQGNSA. The CDR3 runs 16 residues. CDR3 DNA: TGTGCCAGCAGCCCCTCTGGACAGGGGACCTTCTATGGCTACACCTTC. It encodes CASSPSGQGTFYGYTF.

This clonotype came up many times. The chain recombines TRBV20-1 with TRBJ1-1; possible D gene TRBD1, 5 bases. V lost 0 bases and J 5 bases, leaving 13 bases between the germline ends. CDR3 length: 14 residues. Germline CDR1 DFQATT, CDR2 SNEGSKA (reference sequence). In DNA, the CDR3 is TGCAGTGCTAGAGAGGCAGGGTGGGATACTGAAGCTTTCTTT. Translated, it gives CSAREAGWDTEAFF.

This clonotype showed up just a few times. The chain employs TRBV6-1 and TRBJ2-3, with D perhaps matching TRBD1 (5 bases). Trimming shortened V by 10 bases and J by 6 bases, and 26 bases separated the two germline ends. The CDR3 extends over 16 amino acids. Germline values: CDR1 MNHNS, CDR2 SASEGT. The DNA for the CDR3 is TGTGCCACCCTGAGGCGGCCAGGGCAGGTTGTGGATACGCAGTATTTT. This encodes CATLRRPGQVVDTQYF.

This clonotype was picked up many times. The rearrangement links TRBV7-9 to TRBJ1-3, with TRBD1 matching 10 bases. Germline V CDR1 and CDR2: SEHNR, FQNEAQ (reference sequence). The J segment lost 3 bases and the V segment lost 3 bases, leaving 8 bases of the junction unmatched. There are 17 residues in the CDR3. The CDR3 sequence is CASSLARQGAGGNTIYF. Written as DNA, the CDR3 is TGTGCCAGCAGCTTGGCTCGACAGGGGGCGGGTGGAAACACCATATATTTT.

The chain links TRBV12-3 or TRBV12-4 to TRBJ2-2; 10 nucleotides line up with TRBD1. Unmatched junction bases numbered 4, after V lost 5 bases and J lost 4 bases. The CDR3 sequence is 15 residues long. CDR3 nucleotide sequence: TGTGCCAGCAGTGACAGGGGGCGACGCACCGGGGAGCTGTTTTTT. Its protein is CASSDRGRRTGELFF.

This clonotype is categorized as medium-sized. V gene TRBV7-6 combines with J gene TRBJ2-7; D tentatively reads TRBD1 or TRBD2 (5 bases each). Trimming pared 1 base from V and 2 bases from J, leaving 9 bases between. Germline CDR1 reads SGHVS; CDR2 reads FNYEAQ. The CDR3 sequence is 14 residues long. The CDR3 sequence is CASSLGGETYEQYF. In DNA form, the CDR3 reads TGTGCCAGCAGCTTAGGAGGGGAAACCTACGAGCAGTACTTC.

This clonotype was detected a few times. The gene calls are TRBV5-4 and TRBJ2-7, with unresolved D. This CDR3 has 18 amino acids. The germline CDR1 and CDR2 sequences are SGHNT and YYREEE (reference sequence). V lost 2 bases to trimming and J lost 5 bases, with 26 bases between them. The CDR3 bases are TGTGCCAGCAGCTTTTCTCCTGGTGGTGTCCTCTCGAACCACGAGCAGTACTTC. Its protein product is CASSFSPGGVLSNHEQYF. The full variable domain, in which reference TRBV5-4 and TRBJ2-7 provide the parts outside the CDR3, is ETGVTQSPTHLIKTRGQQVTLRCSSQSGHNTVSWYQQALGQGPQFIFQYYREEENGRGNFPPRFSGLQFPNYSSELNVNALELDDSALYLCASSFSPGGVLSNHEQYFGPGTRLTVT.

This chain connects TRBV10-2 to TRBJ1-2; D is undetermined. This CDR3 is built from 14 residues. Germline values: CDR1 WSHSY, CDR2 SAAADI. The V end was cut by 4 bases, the J end by 5 bases, with 14 bases between. CDR3 residues: CASSVSEEGYGYTF. CDR3 bases: TGCGCCAGCAGTGTTTCCGAGGAAGGGTATGGCTACACCTTC.